Sequencing of this T cell receptor (beta chain) was carried out in a study of cytomegalovirus exposure and HLA in healthy donors. The PCR made use of 60 Vbeta and 13 Jbeta primers. Assay: immunoSEQ multiplex PCR; the TCRdb copy retains only in-frame clones and omits some. The sample consists of 130,000 or so clones, 80% of them appearing once. Only one count was recorded for this clone. Germline V gene data show CDR1 as GTSNPN and CDR2 as SVGIG (reference sequence). The V gene lost 3 bases and the J gene lost 3 bases, with 12 bases spanning the gap. This CDR3 spans 15 amino acids. This sequence joins TRBV30 and TRBJ1-6, with D perhaps TRBD1 (6 bases). Sample: PBMCs. This receptor was identified in a young man in good health and CMV-seronegative. The DNA of the CDR3 is TGTGCCTGGAGCGCAGGGGAGGGCTATAATTCACCCCTCCACTTT. Protein sequence: CAWSAGEGYNSPLHF.